The following is a T cell receptor beta chain sequence with its context. What it binds is unknown. The germline V and J ends were trimmed by 4 bases and 5 bases, with 8 bases remaining between them. Germline lookup yields CDR1 SNHLY and CDR2 FYNNEI. The CDR3 sequence is 12 residues long. These data originate in a study of cytomegalovirus exposure and HLA in healthy donors. Study-level results: Overall, roughly 170 TCR beta chains were annotated as cytomegalovirus-associated. Confirmation in vitro established that three CMV-associated chains were specific for CMV antigens.

Sequencing used immunoSEQ multiplex PCR; TCRdb keeps in-frame clones, though not all of them. Of more than 250,000 clones listed, roughly 90% are singletons. Sequencing was carried out using PBMCs. The chain couples TRBV2 to TRBJ2-5; possible D gene TRBD2, 5 bases. The receptor was derived from a woman aged 18-35 years in good health and CMV-seronegative. CDR3 coding DNA: TGTGCCAGCAGTGCGTCTAGCGAGACCCAGTACTTC. Translation gives CASSASSETQYF.